This T cell receptor (beta chain) was sequenced in a study of blood T cell repertoires in COVID-19. Some clones are missing from TCRdb's copy, which holds only in-frame ones; the method was immunoSEQ multiplex PCR. The sample has hundreds of thousands of clones; 86% are singletons. There are 13 residues in the CDR3. The germline V gene encodes CDR1 SGHRS and CDR2 YFSETQ. Germline trimming cut 6 bases from V and 9 bases from J; bases unmatched to any gene: 9. The origin of this receptor is a woman aged 35 to 49 with acute COVID-19. The sequenced sample consisted of PBMCs or T cells enriched from blood (not recorded which). The J gene is TRBJ1-5, the V gene TRBV5-1, with 7 bases identical to TRBD1. For the CDR3, the DNA is TGCGCCAGCATTTACAGGGGATCACGGCCCCAGCATTTT. Amino acids: CASIYRGSRPQHF.